This T cell receptor beta chain was recovered during a study of spatial heterogeneity in lung cancer. This clonotype is medium-sized within its sample. The antigen is unknown. As to time point: sample taken at primary tumor resection. TCRdb ran MiXCR on the 5' RACE reads and lists one entry per CDR3 protein. The sample has about 3,000 distinct CDR3 sequences; approximately 6% are singletons. Study findings and constraints: In tumors, expanded intratumoral alpha and beta TCR counts tracked mutation counts.

The origin of this receptor is a female donor with early-stage non-small cell lung cancer. Sequences were derived from lung tumor tissue, sampled at surgery.

The DNA of the CDR3 is TGTGCCAGCAGCCGAACGGTCCAGTATAATCAGCCCCAGCATTTT. Translation gives CASSRTVQYNQPQHF. The V gene is TRBV7-8, the J gene TRBJ1-5; D remains ambiguous. CDR1 is SGHVS, CDR2 FQNEAQ, per germline. V lost 5 bases and J 4 bases, leaving 15 bases between the germline ends. CDR3 length equals 15 residues.